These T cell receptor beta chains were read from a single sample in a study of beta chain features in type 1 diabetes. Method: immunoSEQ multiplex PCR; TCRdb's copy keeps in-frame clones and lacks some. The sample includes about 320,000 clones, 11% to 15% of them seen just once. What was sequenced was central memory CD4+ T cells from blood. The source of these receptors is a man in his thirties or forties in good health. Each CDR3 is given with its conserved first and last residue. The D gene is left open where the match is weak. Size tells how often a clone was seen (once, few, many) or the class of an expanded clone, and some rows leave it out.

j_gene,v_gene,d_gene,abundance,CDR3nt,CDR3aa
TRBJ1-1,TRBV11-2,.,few,TGTGCCAGCAGCGAACAGGGAAACACTGAAGCTTTCTTT,CASSEQGNTEAFF
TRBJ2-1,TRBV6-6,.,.,TGTGCCAGCAGTTACTCGGACAGTTACTACAATGAGCAGTTCTTC,CASSYSDSYYNEQFF
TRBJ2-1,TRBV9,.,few,TGTGCCAGCAGCGGACGAGGGAATGGCGGCAATGAGCAGTTCTTC,CASSGRGNGGNEQFF
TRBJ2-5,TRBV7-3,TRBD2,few,TGTGCCAGCAGCTTAAGAACGACTAGCGGGGGTTCGGAGACCCAGTACTTC,CASSLRTTSGGSETQYF
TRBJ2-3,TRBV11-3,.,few,TGTGCCAGCAGCCCGGGGGGCCCCACAGATACGCAGTATTTT,CASSPGGPTDTQYF
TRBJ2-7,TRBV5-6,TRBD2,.,TGTGCCAGCAGCCTACCGACTAGCGGGGGGCGAGAGCAGTACTTC,CASSLPTSGGREQYF
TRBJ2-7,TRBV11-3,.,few,TGTGCCAGCAGCCCATCAACGGCAGGGAGGAAGTACTTC,CASSPSTAGRKYF
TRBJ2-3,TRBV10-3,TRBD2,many,TGTGCCATCACCGGGACGGGAGGAGATACGCAGTATTTT,CAITGTGGDTQYF
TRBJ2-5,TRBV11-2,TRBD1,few,TGTGCCAGCAGCTTAGCCGACAGGGAAGAGACCCAGTACTTC,CASSLADREETQYF
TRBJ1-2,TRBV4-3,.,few,TGCGCCAGCAGCCCCGACCGAGGGAACTATGGCTACACCTTC,CASSPDRGNYGYTF